The clone carrying this TCR beta chain appeared a single time. Its antigen is not known. This sample stems from a study of T cell responses to AZD1222 COVID-19 vaccine. General observations from the study: Rises in breadth and depth of Spike-specific TCRs came after two AZD1222 doses. Just six people given AZD1222 tested seropositive at baseline.

Clones were read by immunoSEQ multiplex PCR, and TCRdb kept only the in-frame ones, dropping some. Of more than 85,000 clones listed, under 95% are singletons. Material: peripheral blood, obtained on day 0 of AZD1222 vaccination. The TCR was taken from an adult in good health.

The CDR3 sequence is CASSPRDRAGTEAFF. CDR3 DNA sequence: TGCGCCAGCAGCCCCCGGGACAGGGCGGGCACTGAAGCTTTCTTT. This chain connects TRBV5-1 to TRBJ1-1, with 9 bases lining up with TRBD1. The CDR3 is 15 residues long. Germline CDR1 reads SGHRS; CDR2 reads YFSETQ. V was clipped by 4 bases and J by 4 bases; unmatched bases: 8.